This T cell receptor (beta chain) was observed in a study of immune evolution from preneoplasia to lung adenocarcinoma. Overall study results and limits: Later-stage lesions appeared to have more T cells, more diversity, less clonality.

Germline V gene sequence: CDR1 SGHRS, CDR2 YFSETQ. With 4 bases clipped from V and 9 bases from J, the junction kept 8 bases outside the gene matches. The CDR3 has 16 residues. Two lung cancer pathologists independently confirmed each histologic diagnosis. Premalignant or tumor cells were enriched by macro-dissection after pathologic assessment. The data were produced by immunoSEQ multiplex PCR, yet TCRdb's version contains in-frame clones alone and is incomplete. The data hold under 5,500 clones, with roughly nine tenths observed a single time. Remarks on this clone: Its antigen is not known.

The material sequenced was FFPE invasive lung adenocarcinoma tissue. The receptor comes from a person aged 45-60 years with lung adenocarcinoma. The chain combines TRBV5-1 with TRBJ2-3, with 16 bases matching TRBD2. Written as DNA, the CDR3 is TGCGCCAGCAGCGAGGGGACTAGCGGGAGGGCCGTGACGCAGTATTTT. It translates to CASSEGTSGRAVTQYF.